The clone carrying this TCR beta chain was detected a few times. This sample stems from a study of T-cell reconstitution after alpha-beta-depleted transplantation in children. Trimming removed 5 bases from V and 4 bases from J, with 9 bases in between. CDR1 and CDR2 (germline): LNHNV, YYDKDF (reference sequence). CDR3 size: 13 residues. Molecular barcoding with unique molecular identifiers was used for the TCRbeta library. TCRdb re-analysed the PCR reads in MiXCR, keeping a single row per CDR3 protein. The table shows some 490,000 distinct CDR3 sequences, with about an eighth occurring only once. The input for sequencing was PBMCs from the stem cell graft donor, taken from the stem cell graft. The TCR was taken from a human donor who donated a stem cell graft to a child with combined immunodeficiency. J is TRBJ2-1 and V is TRBV15; no clear D gene. The CDR3 DNA is TGTGCCACCAGCTCTACCCGGTACAATGAGCAGTTCTTC. Its translation: CATSSTRYNEQFF.